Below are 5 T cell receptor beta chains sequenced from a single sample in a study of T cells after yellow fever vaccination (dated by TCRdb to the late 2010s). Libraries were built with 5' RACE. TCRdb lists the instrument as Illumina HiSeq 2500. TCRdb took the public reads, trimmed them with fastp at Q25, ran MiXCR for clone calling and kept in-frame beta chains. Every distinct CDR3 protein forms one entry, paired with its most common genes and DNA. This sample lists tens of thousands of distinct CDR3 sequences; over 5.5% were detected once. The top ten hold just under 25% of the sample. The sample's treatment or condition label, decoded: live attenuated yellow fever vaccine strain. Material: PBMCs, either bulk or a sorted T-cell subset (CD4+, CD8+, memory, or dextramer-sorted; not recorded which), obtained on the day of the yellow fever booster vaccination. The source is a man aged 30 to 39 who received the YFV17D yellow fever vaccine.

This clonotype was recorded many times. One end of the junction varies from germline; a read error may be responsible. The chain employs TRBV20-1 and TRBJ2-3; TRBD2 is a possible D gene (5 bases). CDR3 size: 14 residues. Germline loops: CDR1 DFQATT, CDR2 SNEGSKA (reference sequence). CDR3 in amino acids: CSASGAPSTDTQYF. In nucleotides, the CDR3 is TGCAGTGCTAGCGGCGCCCCTAGCACTGATACGCAGTATTTT.

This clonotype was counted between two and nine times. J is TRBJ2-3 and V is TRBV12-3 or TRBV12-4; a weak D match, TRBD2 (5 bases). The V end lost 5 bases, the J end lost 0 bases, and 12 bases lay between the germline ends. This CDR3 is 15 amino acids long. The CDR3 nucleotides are TGTGCCAGCAGTCCTACTAGACGAAGCACAGATACGCAGTATTTT. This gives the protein CASSPTRRSTDTQYF.

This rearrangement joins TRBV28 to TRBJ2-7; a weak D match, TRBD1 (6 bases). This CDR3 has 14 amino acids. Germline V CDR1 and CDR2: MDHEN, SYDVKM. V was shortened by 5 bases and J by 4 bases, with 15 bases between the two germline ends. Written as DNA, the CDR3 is TGTGCCAGCAGTGCAGGGGCCCCCGAATACGAGCAGTACTTC. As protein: CASSAGAPEYEQYF.

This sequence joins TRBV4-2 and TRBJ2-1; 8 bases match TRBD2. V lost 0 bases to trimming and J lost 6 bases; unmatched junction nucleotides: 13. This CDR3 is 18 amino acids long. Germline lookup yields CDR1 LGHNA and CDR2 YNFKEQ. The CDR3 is CASSQDVQGSGGVNEQFF. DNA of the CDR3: TGTGCCAGCAGCCAAGATGTGCAGGGGTCGGGAGGGGTCAATGAGCAGTTCTTC.

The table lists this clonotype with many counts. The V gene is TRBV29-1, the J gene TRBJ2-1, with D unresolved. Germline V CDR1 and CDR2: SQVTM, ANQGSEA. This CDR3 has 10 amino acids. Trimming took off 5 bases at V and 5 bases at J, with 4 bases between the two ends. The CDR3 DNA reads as TGCAGCGTTTCTAACAATGAGCAGTTCTTC. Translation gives CSVSNNEQFF.